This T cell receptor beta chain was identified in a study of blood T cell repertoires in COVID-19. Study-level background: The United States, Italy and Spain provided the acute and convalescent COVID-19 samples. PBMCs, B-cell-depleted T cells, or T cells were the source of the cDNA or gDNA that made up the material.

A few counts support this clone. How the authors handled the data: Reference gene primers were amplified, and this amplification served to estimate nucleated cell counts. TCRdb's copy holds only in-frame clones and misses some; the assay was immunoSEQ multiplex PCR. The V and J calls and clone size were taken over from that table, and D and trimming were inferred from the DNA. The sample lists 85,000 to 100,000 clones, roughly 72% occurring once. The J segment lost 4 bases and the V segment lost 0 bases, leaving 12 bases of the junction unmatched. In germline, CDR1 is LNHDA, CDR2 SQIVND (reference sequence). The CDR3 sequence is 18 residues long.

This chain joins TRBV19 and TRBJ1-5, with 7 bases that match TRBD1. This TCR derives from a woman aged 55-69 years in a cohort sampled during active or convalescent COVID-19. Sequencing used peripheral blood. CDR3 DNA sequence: TGTGCCAGTAGTATAGAGCACAGGGGATATAGCGAGAATCAGCCCCAGCATTTT. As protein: CASSIEHRGYSENQPQHF.